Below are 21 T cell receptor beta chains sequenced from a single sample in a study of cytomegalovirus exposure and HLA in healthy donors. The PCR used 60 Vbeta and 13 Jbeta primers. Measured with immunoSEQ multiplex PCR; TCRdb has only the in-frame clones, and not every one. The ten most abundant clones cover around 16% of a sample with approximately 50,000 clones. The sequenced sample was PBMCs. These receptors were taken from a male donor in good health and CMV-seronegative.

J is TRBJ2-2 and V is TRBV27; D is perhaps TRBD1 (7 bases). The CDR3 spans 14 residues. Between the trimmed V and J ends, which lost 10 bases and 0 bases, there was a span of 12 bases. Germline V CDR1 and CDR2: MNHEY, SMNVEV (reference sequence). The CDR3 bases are TGTGCCACCCAGGGGGGCACGAACACCGGGGAGCTGTTTTTT. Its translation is CATQGGTNTGELFF.

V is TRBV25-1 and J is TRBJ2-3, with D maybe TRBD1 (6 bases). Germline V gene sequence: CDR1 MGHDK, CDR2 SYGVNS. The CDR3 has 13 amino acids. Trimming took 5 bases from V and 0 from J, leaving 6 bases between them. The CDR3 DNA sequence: TGTGCCAGCAGTCAGGGGAGCACAGATACGCAGTATTTT. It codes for CASSQGSTDTQYF. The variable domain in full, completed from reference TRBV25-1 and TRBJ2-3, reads EADIYQTPRYLVIGTGKKITLECSQTMGHDKMYWYQQDPGMELHLIHYSYGVNSTEKGDLSSESTVSRIRTEHFPLTLESARPSHTSQYLCASSQGSTDTQYFGPGTRLTVL.

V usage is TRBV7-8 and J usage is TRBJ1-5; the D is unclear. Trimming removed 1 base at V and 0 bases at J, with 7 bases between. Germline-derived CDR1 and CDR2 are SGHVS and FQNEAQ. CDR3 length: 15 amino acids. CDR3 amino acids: CASSLERTSNQPQHF. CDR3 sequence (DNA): TGTGCCAGCAGCTTAGAGCGGACTAGCAATCAGCCCCAGCATTTT.

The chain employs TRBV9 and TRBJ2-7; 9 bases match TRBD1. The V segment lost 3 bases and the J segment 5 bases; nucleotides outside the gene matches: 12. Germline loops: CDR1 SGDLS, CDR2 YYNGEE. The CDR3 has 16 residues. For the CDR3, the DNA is TGTGCCAGCAGCGCACACCGGGACAGGGTTGGCAACGAGCAGTACTTC. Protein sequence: CASSAHRDRVGNEQYF.

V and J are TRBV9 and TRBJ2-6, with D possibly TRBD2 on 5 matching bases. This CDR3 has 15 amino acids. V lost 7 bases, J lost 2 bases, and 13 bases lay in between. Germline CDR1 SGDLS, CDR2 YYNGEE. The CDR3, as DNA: TGTGCCAGCGGCCATTGGACTGCTGGGGCCAACGTCCTGACTTTC. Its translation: CASGHWTAGANVLTF.

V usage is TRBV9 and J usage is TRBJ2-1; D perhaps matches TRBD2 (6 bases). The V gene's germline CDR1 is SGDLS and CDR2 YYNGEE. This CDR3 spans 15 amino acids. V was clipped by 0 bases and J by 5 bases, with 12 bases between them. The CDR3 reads CASSVDGGPDNEQFF. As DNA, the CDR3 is TGTGCCAGCAGCGTAGACGGGGGACCCGACAATGAGCAGTTCTTC.

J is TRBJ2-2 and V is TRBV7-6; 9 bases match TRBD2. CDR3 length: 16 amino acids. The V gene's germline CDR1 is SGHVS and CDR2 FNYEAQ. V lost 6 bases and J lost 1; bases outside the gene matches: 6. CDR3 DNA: TGTGCCAGCAGTCTGAGCGGGGGGCTGAACACCGGGGAGCTGTTTTTT. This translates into CASSLSGGLNTGELFF.

The CDR3 is CAWSSVSPSTDTQYF. CDR3 nucleotide sequence: TGTGCCTGGAGTTCAGTATCTCCTAGCACAGATACGCAGTATTTT. This chain joins TRBV30 and TRBJ2-3; D gene ambiguous. The V gene's germline CDR1 is GTSNPN and CDR2 SVGIG (reference sequence). Trimming removed 2 bases from V and 0 bases from J, with 12 bases in between. The CDR3 is made up of 15 amino acids.

The CDR3 here is CAWSGGQIYNSPLHF. CDR3 nucleotide sequence: TGTGCCTGGAGTGGGGGACAGATCTATAATTCACCCCTCCACTTT. This chain uses TRBV30 with TRBJ1-6, with 7 bases that match TRBD1. V was clipped by 1 base and J by 3 bases; unmatched bases: 3. The germline CDR1 and CDR2 sequences are GTSNPN and SVGIG (reference sequence). The CDR3 runs to 15 residues.

CDR3 in amino acids: CASSIEVGSYGYTF. Written as DNA, the CDR3 is TGTGCCAGTAGTATAGAAGTGGGGAGCTATGGCTACACCTTC. The rearrangement uses TRBV19 and TRBJ1-2; D gene uncertain. V lost 0 bases to trimming and J lost 4 bases, with 9 bases between them. This CDR3 contains 14 residues. The germline gives CDR1 LNHDA, CDR2 SQIVND (reference sequence).

The DNA of the CDR3 is TGTGCCAGCAGCGTAGCTCTAGCGGGGACGACAGATACGCAGTATTTT. Translated, it gives CASSVALAGTTDTQYF. The chain is built from TRBV9 and TRBJ2-3; 9 bases match TRBD2. V shed 0 bases and J 3 bases; nucleotides not matched to a gene: 5. Per the germline V gene, CDR1 is SGDLS and CDR2 is YYNGEE. There are 16 residues in the CDR3. The full variable domain, in which reference TRBV9 and TRBJ2-3 provide the parts outside the CDR3, is DSGVTQTPKHLITATGQRVTLRCSPRSGDLSVYWYQQSLDQGLQFLIQYYNGEERAKGNILERFSAQQFPDLHSELNLSSLELGDSALYFCASSVALAGTTDTQYFGPGTRLTVL.

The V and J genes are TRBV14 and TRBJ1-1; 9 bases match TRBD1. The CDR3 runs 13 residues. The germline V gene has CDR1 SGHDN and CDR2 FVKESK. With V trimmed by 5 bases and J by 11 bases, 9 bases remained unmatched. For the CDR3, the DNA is TGTGCCAGCAGCGACGGGACAGGGTCTATCGCTTTCTTT. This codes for CASSDGTGSIAFF.

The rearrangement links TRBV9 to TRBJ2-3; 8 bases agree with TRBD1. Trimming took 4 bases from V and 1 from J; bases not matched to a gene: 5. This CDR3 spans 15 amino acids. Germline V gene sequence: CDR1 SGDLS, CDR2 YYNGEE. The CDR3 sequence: CASSILQGGTDTQYF. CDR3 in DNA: TGTGCCAGCAGCATTCTACAGGGGGGCACAGATACGCAGTATTTT.

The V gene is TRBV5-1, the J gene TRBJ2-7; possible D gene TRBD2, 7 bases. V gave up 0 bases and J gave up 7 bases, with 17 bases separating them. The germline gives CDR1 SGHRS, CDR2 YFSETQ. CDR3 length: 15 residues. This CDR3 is CASSLGGGWGKEQYF. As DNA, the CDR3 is TGCGCCAGCAGCTTGGGGGGGGGCTGGGGGAAGGAGCAGTACTTC.

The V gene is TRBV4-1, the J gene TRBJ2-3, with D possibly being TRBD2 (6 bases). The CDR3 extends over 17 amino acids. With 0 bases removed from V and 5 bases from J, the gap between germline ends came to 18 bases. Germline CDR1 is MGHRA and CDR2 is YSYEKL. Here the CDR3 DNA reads TGCGCCAGCAGCCAAGATCCACAGGCGGGGTTTCAAGATACGCAGTATTTT. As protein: CASSQDPQAGFQDTQYF.

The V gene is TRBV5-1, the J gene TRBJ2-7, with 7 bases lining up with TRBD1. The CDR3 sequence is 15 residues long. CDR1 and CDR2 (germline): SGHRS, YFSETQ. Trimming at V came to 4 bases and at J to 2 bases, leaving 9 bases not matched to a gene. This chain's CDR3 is CASSPRRQGPYEQYF. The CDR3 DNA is TGCGCCAGCAGCCCCCGCCGACAGGGTCCCTACGAGCAGTACTTC.

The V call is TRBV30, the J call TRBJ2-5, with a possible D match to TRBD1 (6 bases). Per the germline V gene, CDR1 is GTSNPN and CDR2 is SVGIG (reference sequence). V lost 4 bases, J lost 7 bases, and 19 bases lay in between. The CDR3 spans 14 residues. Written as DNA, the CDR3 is TGTGCCTGGAACCAGGGGACCAAGGATCGGACCCAGTACTTC. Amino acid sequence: CAWNQGTKDRTQYF. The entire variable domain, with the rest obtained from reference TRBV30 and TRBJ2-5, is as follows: SQTIHQWPATLVQPVGSPLSLECTVEGTSNPNLYWYRQAAGRGLQLLFYSVGIGQISSEVPQNLSASRPQDRQFILSSKKLLLSDSGFYLCAWNQGTKDRTQYFGPGTRLLVL.

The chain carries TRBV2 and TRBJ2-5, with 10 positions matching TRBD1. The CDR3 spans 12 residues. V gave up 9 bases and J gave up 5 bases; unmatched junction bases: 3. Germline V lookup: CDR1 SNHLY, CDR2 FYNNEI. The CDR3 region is CARTGGRETQYF. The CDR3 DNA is TGTGCCAGGACAGGGGGCCGGGAGACCCAGTACTTC.

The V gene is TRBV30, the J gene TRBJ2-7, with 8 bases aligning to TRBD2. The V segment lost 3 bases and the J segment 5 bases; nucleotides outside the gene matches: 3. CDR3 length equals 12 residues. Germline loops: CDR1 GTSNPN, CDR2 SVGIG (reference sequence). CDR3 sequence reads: CAWSPGGDEQYF. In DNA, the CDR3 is TGTGCCTGGAGCCCCGGGGGGGACGAGCAGTACTTC. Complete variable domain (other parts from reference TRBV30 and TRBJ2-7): SQTIHQWPATLVQPVGSPLSLECTVEGTSNPNLYWYRQAAGRGLQLLFYSVGIGQISSEVPQNLSASRPQDRQFILSSKKLLLSDSGFYLCAWSPGGDEQYFGPGTRLTVT.

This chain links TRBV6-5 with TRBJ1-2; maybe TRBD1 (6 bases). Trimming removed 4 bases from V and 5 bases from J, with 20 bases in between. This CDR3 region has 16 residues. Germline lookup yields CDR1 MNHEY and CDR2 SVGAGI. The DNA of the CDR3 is TGTGCCAGCAGTTCTCTTGGGCTTCAAGGGGGTTATGGCTACACCTTC. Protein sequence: CASSSLGLQGGYGYTF.

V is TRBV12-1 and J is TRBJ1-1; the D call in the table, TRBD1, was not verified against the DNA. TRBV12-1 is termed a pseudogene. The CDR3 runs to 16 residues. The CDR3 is CASSFDLGQATFEAFF. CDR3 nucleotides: TGTGCCAGCAGCTTCGACCTGGGACAGGCAACCTTTGAAGCTTTCTTT.